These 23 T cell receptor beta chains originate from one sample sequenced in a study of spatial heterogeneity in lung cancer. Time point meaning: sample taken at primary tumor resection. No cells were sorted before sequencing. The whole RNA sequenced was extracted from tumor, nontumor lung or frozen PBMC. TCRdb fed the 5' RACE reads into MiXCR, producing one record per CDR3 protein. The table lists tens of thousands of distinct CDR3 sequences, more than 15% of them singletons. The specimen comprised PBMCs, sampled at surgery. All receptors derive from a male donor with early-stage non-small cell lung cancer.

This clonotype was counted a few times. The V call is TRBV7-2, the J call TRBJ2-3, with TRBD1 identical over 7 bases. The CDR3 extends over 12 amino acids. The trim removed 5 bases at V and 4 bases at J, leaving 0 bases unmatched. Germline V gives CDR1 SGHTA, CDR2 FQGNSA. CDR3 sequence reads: CASSQGADTQYF. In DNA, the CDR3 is TGTGCCAGCAGCCAGGGGGCAGATACGCAGTATTTT.

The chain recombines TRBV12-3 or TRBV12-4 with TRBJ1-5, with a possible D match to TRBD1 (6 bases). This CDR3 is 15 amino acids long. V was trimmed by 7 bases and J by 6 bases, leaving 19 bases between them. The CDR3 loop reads CASTTQQGLGQPQHF. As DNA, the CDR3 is TGTGCCAGCACCACCCAACAGGGATTAGGTCAGCCCCAGCATTTT.

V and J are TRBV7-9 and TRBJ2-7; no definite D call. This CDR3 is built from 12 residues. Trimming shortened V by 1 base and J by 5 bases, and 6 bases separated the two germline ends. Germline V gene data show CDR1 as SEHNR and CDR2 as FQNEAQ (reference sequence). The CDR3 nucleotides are TGTGCCAGCAGCTTAGGATTCCACGAGCAGTACTTC. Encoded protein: CASSLGFHEQYF.

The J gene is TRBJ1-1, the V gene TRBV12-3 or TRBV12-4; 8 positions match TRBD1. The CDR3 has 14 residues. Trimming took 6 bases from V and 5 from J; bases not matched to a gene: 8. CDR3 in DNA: TGTGCCAGCAGACTCTCAGGGGGCAGGACTGAAGCTTTCTTT. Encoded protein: CASRLSGGRTEAFF.

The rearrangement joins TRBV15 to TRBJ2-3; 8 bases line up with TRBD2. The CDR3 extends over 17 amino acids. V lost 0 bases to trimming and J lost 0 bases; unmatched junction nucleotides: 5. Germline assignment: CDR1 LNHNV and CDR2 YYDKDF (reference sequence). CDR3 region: CATSRDLSSGSTDTQYF. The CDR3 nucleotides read TGTGCCACCAGCAGAGATCTGTCTAGCGGGAGCACAGATACGCAGTATTTT.

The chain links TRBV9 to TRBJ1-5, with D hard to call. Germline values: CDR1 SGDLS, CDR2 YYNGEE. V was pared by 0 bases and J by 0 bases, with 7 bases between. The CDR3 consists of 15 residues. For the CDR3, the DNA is TGTGCCAGCAGCGTAGGGGTTAATAGCAATCAGCCCCAGCATTTT. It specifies CASSVGVNSNQPQHF.

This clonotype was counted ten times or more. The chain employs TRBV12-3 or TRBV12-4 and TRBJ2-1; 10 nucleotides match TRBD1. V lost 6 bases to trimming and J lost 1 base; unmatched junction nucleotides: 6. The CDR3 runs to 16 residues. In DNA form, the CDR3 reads TGTGCCAGCAGCCGAGACAGGGGGCGATCCTACAATGAGCAGTTCTTC. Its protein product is CASSRDRGRSYNEQFF.

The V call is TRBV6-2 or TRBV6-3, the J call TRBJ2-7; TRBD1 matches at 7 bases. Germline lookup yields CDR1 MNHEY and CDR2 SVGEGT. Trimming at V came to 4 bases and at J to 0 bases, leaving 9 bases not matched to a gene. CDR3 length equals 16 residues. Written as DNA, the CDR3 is TGTGCCAGCAGTTGGACGGGACAGAAGTACTCCTACGAGCAGTACTTC. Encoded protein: CASSWTGQKYSYEQYF.

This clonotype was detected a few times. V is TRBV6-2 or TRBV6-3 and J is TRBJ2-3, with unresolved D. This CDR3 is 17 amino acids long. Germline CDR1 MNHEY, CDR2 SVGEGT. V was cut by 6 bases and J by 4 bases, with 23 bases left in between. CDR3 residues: CASSSRPSRDISDTQYF. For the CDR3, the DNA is TGTGCCAGCAGCTCTCGTCCATCCCGAGACATATCAGATACGCAGTATTTT.

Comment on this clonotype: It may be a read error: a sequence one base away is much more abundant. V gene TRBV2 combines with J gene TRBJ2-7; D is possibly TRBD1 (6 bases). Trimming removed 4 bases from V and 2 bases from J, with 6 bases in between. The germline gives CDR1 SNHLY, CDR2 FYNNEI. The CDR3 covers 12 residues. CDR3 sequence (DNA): TGTGCCAGCAGTGGACAGGCCTACGAGCAGTACTTC. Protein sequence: CASSGQAYEQYF.

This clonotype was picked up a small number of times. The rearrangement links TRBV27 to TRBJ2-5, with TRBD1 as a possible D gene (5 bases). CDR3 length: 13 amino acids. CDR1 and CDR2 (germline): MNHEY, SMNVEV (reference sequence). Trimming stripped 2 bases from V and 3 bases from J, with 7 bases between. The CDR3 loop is CASSLKGKETQYF. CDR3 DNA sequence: TGTGCCAGCAGTTTAAAGGGGAAAGAGACCCAGTACTTC.

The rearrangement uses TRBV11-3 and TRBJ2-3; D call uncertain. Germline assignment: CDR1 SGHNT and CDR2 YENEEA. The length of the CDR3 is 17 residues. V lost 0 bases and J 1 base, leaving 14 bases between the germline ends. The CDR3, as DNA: TGTGCCAGCAGCTTAGAGGGCTTTGGAAGCGGCACAGATACGCAGTATTTT. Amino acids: CASSLEGFGSGTDTQYF.

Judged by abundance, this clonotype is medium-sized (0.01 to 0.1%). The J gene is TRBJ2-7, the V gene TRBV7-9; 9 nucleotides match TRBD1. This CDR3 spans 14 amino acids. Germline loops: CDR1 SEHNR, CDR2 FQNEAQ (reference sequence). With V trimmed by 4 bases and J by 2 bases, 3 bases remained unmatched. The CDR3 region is CASSSRDRAYEQYF. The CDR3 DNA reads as TGTGCCAGCAGCTCCCGGGACAGGGCCTACGAGCAGTACTTC. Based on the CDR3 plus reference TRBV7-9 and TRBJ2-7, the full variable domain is DTGVSQNPRHKITKRGQNVTFRCDPISEHNRLYWYRQTLGQGPEFLTYFQNEAQLEKSRLLSDRFSAERPKGSFSTLEIQRTEQGDSAMYLCASSSRDRAYEQYFGPGTRLTVT.

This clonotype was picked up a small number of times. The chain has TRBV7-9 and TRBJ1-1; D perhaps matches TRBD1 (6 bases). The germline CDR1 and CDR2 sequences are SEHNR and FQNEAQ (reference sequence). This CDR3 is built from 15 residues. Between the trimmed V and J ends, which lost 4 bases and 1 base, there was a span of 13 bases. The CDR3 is CASSSTGYSNTEAFF. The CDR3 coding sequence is TGTGCCAGCAGCTCAACAGGGTATTCGAACACTGAAGCTTTCTTT. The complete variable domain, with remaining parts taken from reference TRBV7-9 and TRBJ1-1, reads DTGVSQNPRHKITKRGQNVTFRCDPISEHNRLYWYRQTLGQGPEFLTYFQNEAQLEKSRLLSDRFSAERPKGSFSTLEIQRTEQGDSAMYLCASSSTGYSNTEAFFGQGTRLTVV.

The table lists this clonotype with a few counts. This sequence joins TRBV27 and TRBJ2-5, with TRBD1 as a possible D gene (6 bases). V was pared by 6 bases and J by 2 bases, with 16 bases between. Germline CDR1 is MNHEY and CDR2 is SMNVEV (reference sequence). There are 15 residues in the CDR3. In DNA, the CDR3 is TGTGCCAGCAGCCTACTCGGGACAAAACAAGAGACCCAGTACTTC. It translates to CASSLLGTKQETQYF.

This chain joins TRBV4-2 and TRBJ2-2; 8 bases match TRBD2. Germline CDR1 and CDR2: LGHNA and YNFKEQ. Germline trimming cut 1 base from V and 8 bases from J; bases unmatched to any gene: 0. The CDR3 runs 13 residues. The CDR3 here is CASSQAGGGELFF. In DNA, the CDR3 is TGTGCCAGCAGCCAAGCGGGAGGGGGGGAGCTGTTTTTT.

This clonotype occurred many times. The chain's CDR3 is CASSVGQDSNQPQHF. The CDR3 DNA follows: TGTGCCAGCAGCGTAGGACAGGATAGCAATCAGCCCCAGCATTTT. The chain couples TRBV9 to TRBJ1-5; tentatively, D is TRBD1 (6 bases). Germline loops: CDR1 SGDLS, CDR2 YYNGEE. The germline V and J ends were trimmed by 0 bases and 0 bases, with 7 bases remaining between them. The CDR3 is made up of 15 amino acids.

CDR3 nucleotides: TGTGCCAGCAGTCCAGCGGGCCTCCAGTACTTC. Translated: CASSPAGLQYF. V is TRBV12-3 or TRBV12-4 and J is TRBJ2-5; the D gene is possibly TRBD2 (6 bases). Trimming shortened V by 5 bases and J by 10 bases, and 11 bases separated the two germline ends. The CDR3 sequence is 11 residues long.

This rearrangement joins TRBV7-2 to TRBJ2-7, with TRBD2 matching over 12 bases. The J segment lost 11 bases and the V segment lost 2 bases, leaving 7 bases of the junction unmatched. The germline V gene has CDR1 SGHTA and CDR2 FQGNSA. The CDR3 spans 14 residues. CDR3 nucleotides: TGTGCCAGCAGCTTACTGCTAGCGGGAGGGCCGGAGTACTTC. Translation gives CASSLLLAGGPEYF.

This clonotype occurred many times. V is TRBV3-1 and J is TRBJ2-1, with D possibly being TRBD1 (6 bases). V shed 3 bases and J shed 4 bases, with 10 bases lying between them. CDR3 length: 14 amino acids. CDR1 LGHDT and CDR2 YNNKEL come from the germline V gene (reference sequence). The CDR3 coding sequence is TGTGCCAGCAGCCAGAGGGACATTTACAATGAGCAGTTCTTC. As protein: CASSQRDIYNEQFF.

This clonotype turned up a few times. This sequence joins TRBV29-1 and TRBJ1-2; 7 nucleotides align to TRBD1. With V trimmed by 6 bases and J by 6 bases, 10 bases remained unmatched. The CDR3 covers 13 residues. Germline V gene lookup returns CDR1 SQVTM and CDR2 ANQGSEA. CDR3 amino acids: CSVTTVQGDGYTF. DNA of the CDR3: TGCAGCGTCACGACAGTGCAGGGGGATGGCTACACCTTC.

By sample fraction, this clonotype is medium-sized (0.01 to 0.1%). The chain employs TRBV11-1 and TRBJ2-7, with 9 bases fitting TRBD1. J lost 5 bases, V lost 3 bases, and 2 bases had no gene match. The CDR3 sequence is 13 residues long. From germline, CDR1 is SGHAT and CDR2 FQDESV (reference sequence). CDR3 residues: CASSFGTGNEQYF. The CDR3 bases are TGTGCCAGCAGCTTCGGGACAGGGAACGAGCAGTACTTC.

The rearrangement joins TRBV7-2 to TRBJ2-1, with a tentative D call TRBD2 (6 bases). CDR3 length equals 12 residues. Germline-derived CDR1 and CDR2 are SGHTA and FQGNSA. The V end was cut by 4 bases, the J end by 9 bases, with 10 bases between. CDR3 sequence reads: CASSYKRAEQFF. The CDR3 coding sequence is TGTGCCAGCAGCTATAAGCGGGCTGAGCAGTTCTTC.